Below are 28 T cell receptor beta chains sequenced from a single sample in a study of blood T cells in healthy people across ages. Primers used in a second PCR of about 7 to 12 cycles were a sample-barcoded 5' primer and a J-beta primer mix. One entry per CDR3 protein results from TCRdb running MiXCR on the 5' RACE reads. This sample has around 800,000 distinct CDR3 sequences; 53% occur once, and the top ten carry roughly 37%. The source material was blood. The receptors were gathered from a man older than 75 in good health.

The chain is built from TRBV29-1 and TRBJ2-1; 9 positions agree with TRBD1. The V gene end was trimmed by 5 bases and the J gene end by 6 bases; junction bases not matched to a gene: 5. CDR1 SQVTM and CDR2 ANQGSEA come from the germline V gene. The CDR3 spans 13 residues. For the CDR3, the DNA is TGCAGCGTTCGCGGGACAGGGCCCAATGAGCAGTTCTTC. Its translation is CSVRGTGPNEQFF.

The rearrangement uses TRBV6-6 and TRBJ1-4; maybe TRBD1 (6 bases). The V and J ends lost 0 bases and 4 bases respectively, with 9 bases between them. CDR1 MNHNY and CDR2 SVGAGI come from the germline V gene (reference sequence). The CDR3 has 15 amino acids. CDR3 protein: CASSYSEGGNEKLFF. CDR3 in DNA: TGTGCCAGCAGTTACTCGGAGGGGGGTAATGAAAAACTGTTTTTT.

The chain recombines TRBV12-3 or TRBV12-4 with TRBJ2-6; a weak D match, TRBD2 (6 bases). The V end was cut by 7 bases, the J end by 0 bases, with 16 bases between. This CDR3 is built from 17 residues. The CDR3 loop reads CASISEGLGSGANVLTF. CDR3 nucleotide sequence: TGTGCCAGCATCTCGGAGGGCCTGGGCTCTGGGGCCAACGTCCTGACTTTC.

This clonotype showed up just once. This chain links TRBV24-1 with TRBJ2-1, with D possibly being TRBD1 (5 bases). The DNA matches TRBJ2-7 better at its end, which makes the J call doubtful. Looked up from germline, CDR1 is KGHDR and CDR2 is SFDVKD. CDR3 length: 13 amino acids. This chain's CDR3 is CATQGAGYNEQYF. The DNA for the CDR3 is TGTGCCACCCAAGGGGCCGGCTACAATGAGCAGTACTTC.

V gene TRBV15 combines with J gene TRBJ2-5; D may match TRBD1 or TRBD2 (5 bases each). The CDR3 totals 15 residues. Germline V CDR1 and CDR2: LNHNV, YYDKDF (reference sequence). Trimming removed 1 base at V and 4 bases at J, with 13 bases between. The CDR3, as DNA: TGTGCCACCAGCAGAGCTCCTCAGGGAGTAGAGACCCAGTACTTC. Translated, it gives CATSRAPQGVETQYF.

Concerning this clonotype: The junction does not match germline at one end; this may be a read error. This chain uses TRBV7-7 with TRBJ2-1; 8 bases match TRBD1. This CDR3 has 17 amino acids. The V gene's germline CDR1 is SSHAT and CDR2 FNYEAQ (reference sequence). CDR3 DNA sequence: TGTGCTAGCAGCTCGACAGGGGCAGGAGCAAGGGTCAATGAGCAGTTCTTC. This codes for CASSSTGAGARVNEQFF.

The rearrangement joins TRBV20-1 to TRBJ2-1; 7 nucleotides agree with TRBD1. The germline gives CDR1 DFQATT, CDR2 SNEGSKA (reference sequence). Germline trimming cut 1 base from V and 0 bases from J; bases unmatched to any gene: 6. This CDR3 spans 16 amino acids. CDR3 nucleotides: TGCAGTGCTAGAGGTAGGGACAGCGCCTCCTACAATGAGCAGTTCTTC. It encodes CSARGRDSASYNEQFF.

This chain joins TRBV29-1 and TRBJ1-2; D is ambiguous. The CDR3 is 13 amino acids. Trimming removed 6 bases from V and 0 bases from J, with 11 bases in between. Germline values: CDR1 SQVTM, CDR2 ANQGSEA. This chain's CDR3 is CSVTGVANYGYTF. CDR3 coding DNA: TGCAGCGTAACCGGAGTGGCTAACTATGGCTACACCTTC.

As to this clonotype: This may stem from a read error, because a much larger clone lies one nucleotide away. V gene TRBV29-1 combines with J gene TRBJ2-7; D not resolved. The CDR3 totals 11 residues. V lost 4 bases and J 5 bases, leaving 9 bases between the germline ends. Germline V gives CDR1 SQVTM, CDR2 ANQGSEA. Here the CDR3 DNA reads TGCAGCGTTGTAGGTGAAGACGAGCAGTACTTC. This sequence encodes CSVVGEDEQYF.

J is TRBJ2-5 and V is TRBV20-1; perhaps TRBD2 as D (5 bases). The J call could be wrong; TRBJ2-7 is a better fit for the DNA end. The CDR3 has 14 amino acids. CDR1 and CDR2 (germline): DFQATT, SNEGSKA (reference sequence). The CDR3 here is CSARGQRNLNEQYF. As DNA, the CDR3 is TGCAGTGCCCGGGGTCAGCGTAACTTAAACGAGCAGTACTTC.

The rearrangement joins TRBV9 to TRBJ2-4, with TRBD1 identical over 7 bases. The V segment lost 4 bases and the J segment 6 bases; nucleotides outside the gene matches: 7. This CDR3 has 14 residues. Germline V gene sequence: CDR1 SGDLS, CDR2 YYNGEE. The CDR3 sequence is CASSRTGDTNIQYF. CDR3 nucleotide sequence: TGTGCCAGCAGCCGAACAGGGGACACAAACATTCAGTACTTC.

There are a few counts of this clonotype. The chain couples TRBV29-1 to TRBJ2-7; D is undetermined. CDR1 and CDR2 (germline): SQVTM, ANQGSEA. The CDR3 sequence is 15 residues long. V lost 3 bases, J lost 0 bases, and 15 bases lay in between. For the CDR3, the DNA is TGCAGCGTTGATCGTATTGACGGCAGCTCCTACGAGCAGTACTTC. Protein sequence: CSVDRIDGSSYEQYF.

This chain connects TRBV6-1 to TRBJ1-1; D not certain. The CDR3 covers 13 residues. Germline loops: CDR1 MNHNS, CDR2 SASEGT. Trimming shortened V by 6 bases and J by 4 bases, and 12 bases separated the two germline ends. This CDR3 reads CASSQARSTEAFF. For the CDR3, the DNA is TGTGCCAGCAGCCAGGCACGGAGCACTGAAGCTTTCTTT.

In this sample, this clonotype turned up a few times. The V call is TRBV6-1, the J call TRBJ2-5, with a tentative D call TRBD2 (6 bases). The CDR3 has 14 amino acids. V was shortened by 7 bases and J by 11 bases, with 23 bases between the two germline ends. Germline V gene lookup returns CDR1 MNHNS and CDR2 SASEGT. CDR3 residues: CASKRVSGNNEQYF. CDR3 nucleotide sequence: TGTGCCAGCAAAAGGGTTAGCGGAAACAATGAGCAGTACTTC.

In this sample, this clonotype turned up a few times. The chain couples TRBV7-9 to TRBJ2-5; TRBD2 might be the D (5 bases). Germline V gene sequence: CDR1 SEHNR, CDR2 FQNEAQ (reference sequence). V was shortened by 1 base and J by 3 bases, with 6 bases between the two germline ends. The CDR3 extends over 13 amino acids. The CDR3 DNA follows: TGTGCCAGCAGCTTAGAAGCGGAAGAGACCCAGTACTTC. Its protein product is CASSLEAEETQYF. Looking up the rest from reference TRBV7-9 and TRBJ2-5 gives the full variable domain: DTGVSQNPRHKITKRGQNVTFRCDPISEHNRLYWYRQTLGQGPEFLTYFQNEAQLEKSRLLSDRFSAERPKGSFSTLEIQRTEQGDSAMYLCASSLEAEETQYFGPGTRLLVL.

This rearrangement joins TRBV9 to TRBJ2-2; D call uncertain. Germline CDR1 is SGDLS and CDR2 is YYNGEE. V was cut by 0 bases and J by 0 bases, with 12 bases left in between. CDR3 length: 17 residues. The CDR3 sequence: CASSVGPIGPNTGELFF. The CDR3 DNA reads TGTGCCAGCAGCGTAGGTCCCATAGGCCCGAACACCGGGGAGCTGTTTTTT.

V gene TRBV15 combines with J gene TRBJ1-3; D remains unclear. From germline, CDR1 is LNHNV and CDR2 YYDKDF (reference sequence). CDR3 length: 13 amino acids. V lost 0 bases, J lost 5 bases, and 5 bases lay in between. The CDR3 DNA is TGTGCCACCAGCAGAGATGGTCGAAACACCATATATTTT. This sequence encodes CATSRDGRNTIYF.

The genes are TRBV20-1 and TRBJ1-3; D is unresolved. Deletions cut 2 bases from V and 3 bases from J, with 8 bases between. There are 13 residues in the CDR3. Germline CDR1 DFQATT, CDR2 SNEGSKA (reference sequence). In DNA, the CDR3 is TGCAGTGCTAGATTCACAGTTGGAAACACCATATATTTT. It specifies CSARFTVGNTIYF.

The genes are TRBV4-2 and TRBJ2-2; TRBD1 or TRBD2 may be the D gene (5 bases each). The CDR3 spans 16 residues. V was trimmed by 0 bases and J by 6 bases, leaving 14 bases between them. The germline CDR1 and CDR2 sequences are LGHNA and YNFKEQ. The CDR3 loop reads CASSQEGRVLPGELFF. The CDR3 DNA sequence: TGTGCCAGCAGCCAAGAGGGGCGGGTCCTACCCGGGGAGCTGTTTTTT.

On this clonotype: A read error may account for a junction end that differs from germline. CDR3 amino acids: CAGSYSGRGTDTQYF. In DNA, the CDR3 is TGTGCCGGCAGTTATAGCGGGCGGGGCACAGATACGCAGTATTTT. The V gene is TRBV27, the J gene TRBJ2-3; TRBD2 aligns across 7 bases. Germline assignment: CDR1 MNHEY and CDR2 SMNVEV (reference sequence). This CDR3 is 15 amino acids long.

V gene TRBV29-1 combines with J gene TRBJ1-2; no clear D gene. The V gene's germline CDR1 is SQVTM and CDR2 ANQGSEA. The CDR3 runs to 8 residues. The CDR3 loop is CSKDGYTF. The CDR3, as DNA: TGCTCCAAGGATGGCTACACCTTC.

A remark on this clonotype: This clone may be a read error of a much larger clone one base away. J is TRBJ2-7 and V is TRBV9, with D perhaps matching TRBD2 (5 bases). CDR3 length equals 13 residues. Germline-derived CDR1 and CDR2 are SGDLS and YYNGEE. Between the trimmed V and J ends, which lost 4 bases and 7 bases, there was a span of 15 bases. The CDR3 region is CASSLQPGNEQYF. Written as DNA, the CDR3 is TGTGCCAGCAGCCTTCAACCGGGGAATGAGCAGTACTTC.

The V gene is TRBV12-3 or TRBV12-4, the J gene TRBJ2-1; D call uncertain. This CDR3 comprises 11 residues. Trimming took off 3 bases at V and 9 bases at J, with 6 bases between the two ends. The CDR3 sequence is CASSFGVEQFF. In DNA form, the CDR3 reads TGTGCCAGCAGTTTTGGGGTTGAGCAGTTCTTC.

This clonotype was seen only a few times. Its ends do not fully match the called genes, so a read error is possible. This sequence joins TRBV3-1 and TRBJ1-2; possibly TRBD1 for D (5 bases). CDR1 LGHDT and CDR2 YNNKEL come from the germline V gene (reference sequence). The CDR3 loop spans 14 amino acids. The CDR3 region has the DNA TGTGCCAGCAGCAAAGACGGGGCAGGGAGAGGCTACACCTTC. Protein product: CASSKDGAGRGYTF.

J is TRBJ2-1 and V is TRBV20-1; 8 nucleotides agree with TRBD2. The V segment lost 6 bases and the J segment 5 bases; nucleotides outside the gene matches: 6. The CDR3 runs to 13 residues. CDR1 is DFQATT, CDR2 SNEGSKA, per germline (reference sequence). The CDR3 sequence is CSASGGPNNEQFF. In nucleotides, the CDR3 is TGCAGTGCCTCGGGGGGGCCAAACAATGAGCAGTTCTTC.

The genes are TRBV7-9 and TRBJ2-7; D is uncertain. Trimming stripped 1 base from V and 4 bases from J, with 11 bases between. The V gene's germline CDR1 is SEHNR and CDR2 FQNEAQ (reference sequence). The CDR3 runs 14 residues. DNA of the CDR3: TGTGCCAGCAGCTTAGGAGGTAGAAGTTACGAGCAGTACTTC. Translation gives CASSLGGRSYEQYF.

This clonotype was seen a few times. The chain links TRBV10-3 to TRBJ2-7; D might be TRBD2 (6 bases). The germline gives CDR1 ENHRY, CDR2 SYGVKD. Trimming left V 6 bases short and J 0 bases short, with 15 bases between. The CDR3 length is 15 residues. CDR3 loop: CAISGGGRSSYEQYF. The CDR3, as DNA: TGTGCCATCAGCGGGGGAGGCCGTAGCTCCTACGAGCAGTACTTC.

The chain has TRBV5-1 and TRBJ1-2; weak D call: TRBD1 (6 bases). Trimming took 0 bases from V and 6 from J, leaving 9 bases between them. The CDR3 spans 13 residues. In germline, CDR1 is SGHRS, CDR2 YFSETQ. CDR3 sequence: CASSLARGNGYTF. The CDR3 DNA reads as TGCGCCAGCAGCTTGGCCAGGGGAAATGGCTACACCTTC.